The 14 T cell receptor beta chains below were found in one sample sequenced in a study of technical replicates of blood from a handful of donors. Sequencing was performed with immunoSEQ multiplex PCR; in TCRdb, only in-frame clones are kept and a portion is missing. Of tens of thousands of clones detected, about 94% appear once; the ten largest clones hold less than 0.3%. Sequenced material: T cells isolated from PBMCs. The receptors originated from a human donor in good health.

The V gene is TRBV19, the J gene TRBJ1-3, with D hard to call. Trimming took off 5 bases at V and 1 base at J, with 6 bases between the two ends. This CDR3 is built from 13 residues. The germline V gene encodes CDR1 LNHDA and CDR2 SQIVND (reference sequence). CDR3: CASSLSSGNTIYF. The CDR3 DNA sequence: TGTGCCAGTAGTTTGTCATCTGGAAACACCATATATTTT.

The chain recombines TRBV11-2 with TRBJ1-1; no clear D. The germline V gene encodes CDR1 SGHAT and CDR2 FQNNGV. This CDR3 region has 14 residues. V was clipped by 1 base and J by 1 base, with 7 bases between them. CDR3 region: CASSLGPGNTEAFF. DNA for the CDR3: TGTGCCAGCAGCTTAGGACCGGGGAACACTGAAGCTTTCTTT.

The chain has TRBV5-1 and TRBJ2-1; D may be TRBD2 (6 bases). V lost 0 bases and J lost 2, with 9 bases in between. Germline V gene data show CDR1 as SGHRS and CDR2 as YFSETQ. The CDR3 loop spans 15 amino acids. The CDR3 region is CASSLAAGPYNEQFF. Written as DNA, the CDR3 is TGCGCCAGCAGCTTGGCGGCGGGGCCCTACAATGAGCAGTTCTTC.

The chain uses TRBV20-1 and TRBJ2-5; D not resolved. Germline CDR1 DFQATT, CDR2 SNEGSKA (reference sequence). The CDR3 is 10 amino acids. V was clipped by 5 bases and J by 3 bases, with 4 bases between them. Here the CDR3 reads CSAQEETQYF. The CDR3 region has the DNA TGCAGTGCTCAGGAAGAGACCCAGTACTTC.

The gene calls are TRBV30 and TRBJ2-7; D call uncertain. The CDR3 runs to 13 residues. CDR1 is GTSNPN and CDR2 is SVGIG in the germline V gene (reference sequence). With 4 bases removed from V and 0 bases from J, the gap between germline ends came to 10 bases. The CDR3 loop is CAWTLLSSYEQYF. The CDR3 DNA reads as TGTGCCTGGACTCTCCTCAGCTCCTACGAGCAGTACTTC.

V gene TRBV6-5 combines with J gene TRBJ2-5; possibly TRBD1 for D (6 bases). The CDR3 runs to 14 residues. The V and J ends lost 2 bases and 5 bases respectively, with 12 bases between them. Germline V gene lookup returns CDR1 MNHEY and CDR2 SVGAGI. The DNA of the CDR3 is TGTGCCAGCAGTTACGGGCAGGGGCTTGAGACCCAGTACTTC. As protein: CASSYGQGLETQYF.

The CDR3 region has the DNA TGTGCCAGCAGCCGAAAGGGGGTTCCTAACTATGGCTACACCTTC. Translation: CASSRKGVPNYGYTF. V gene TRBV2 combines with J gene TRBJ1-2; perhaps TRBD1 as D (6 bases). This CDR3 has 15 residues. Germline V CDR1 and CDR2: SNHLY, FYNNEI. Trimming stripped 6 bases from V and 0 bases from J, with 14 bases between.

The V gene is TRBV6-1, the J gene TRBJ2-7, with 8 bases aligning to TRBD1. The CDR3 has 15 residues. V lost 9 bases and J lost 0; bases outside the gene matches: 10. In germline, CDR1 is MNHNS, CDR2 SASEGT. The CDR3 region is CASLTGGINSYEQYF. The CDR3 nucleotides are TGTGCCAGTCTTACAGGGGGAATTAACTCCTACGAGCAGTACTTC.

The rearrangement uses TRBV6-5 and TRBJ2-7; 10 positions match TRBD2. Germline-derived CDR1 and CDR2 are MNHEY and SVGAGI. Trimming took 5 bases from V and 5 from J; bases not matched to a gene: 9. The CDR3 consists of 15 residues. Here the CDR3 reads CASSTPAGGPNEQYF. CDR3 bases: TGTGCCAGCAGTACTCCAGCGGGAGGGCCAAACGAGCAGTACTTC.

This rearrangement joins TRBV5-1 to TRBJ1-4, with 12 positions matching TRBD1. CDR3 length: 16 amino acids. Germline V lookup: CDR1 SGHRS, CDR2 YFSETQ. Trimming took 0 bases from V and 8 from J; bases not matched to a gene: 5. CDR3 in amino acids: CASSLDGDRGREKLFF. For the CDR3, the DNA is TGCGCCAGCAGCTTGGATGGGGACAGGGGGCGGGAAAAACTGTTTTTT.

The chain joins TRBV27 to TRBJ1-4; no reliable D call. Trimming pared 3 bases from V and 8 bases from J, leaving 13 bases between. In germline, CDR1 is MNHEY, CDR2 SMNVEV (reference sequence). The CDR3 has 14 amino acids. The CDR3 reads CASSFLGREEKLFF. The CDR3 bases are TGTGCCAGCAGTTTTCTCGGTCGGGAAGAAAAACTGTTTTTT.

This chain uses TRBV29-1 with TRBJ2-7, with 11 bases that match TRBD2. The germline gives CDR1 SQVTM, CDR2 ANQGSEA. This CDR3 is 17 amino acids long. The trim removed 3 bases at V and 7 bases at J, leaving 17 bases unmatched. For the CDR3, the DNA is TGCAGCGTTGACGCAGACAGGGAACTAGCGGGAGTGGAAGAGCAGTACTTC. Its translation is CSVDADRELAGVEEQYF.

J is TRBJ2-1 and V is TRBV30; D is unclear. Germline values: CDR1 GTSNPN, CDR2 SVGIG (reference sequence). V was pared by 2 bases and J by 9 bases, with 5 bases between. The CDR3 has 10 amino acids. The CDR3 DNA is TGTGCCTGGAGTAATAGTGAGCAGTTCTTC. Protein: CAWSNSEQFF.

The rearrangement links TRBV7-2 to TRBJ1-5; weak D call: TRBD1 (5 bases). The germline CDR1 and CDR2 sequences are SGHTA and FQGNSA. The CDR3 has 16 amino acids. Trimming took off 5 bases at V and 5 bases at J, with 19 bases between the two ends. CDR3 in DNA: TGTGCCAGCAGCGGATTACAGACAGTCACCTATCAGCCCCAGCATTTT. Protein sequence: CASSGLQTVTYQPQHF.